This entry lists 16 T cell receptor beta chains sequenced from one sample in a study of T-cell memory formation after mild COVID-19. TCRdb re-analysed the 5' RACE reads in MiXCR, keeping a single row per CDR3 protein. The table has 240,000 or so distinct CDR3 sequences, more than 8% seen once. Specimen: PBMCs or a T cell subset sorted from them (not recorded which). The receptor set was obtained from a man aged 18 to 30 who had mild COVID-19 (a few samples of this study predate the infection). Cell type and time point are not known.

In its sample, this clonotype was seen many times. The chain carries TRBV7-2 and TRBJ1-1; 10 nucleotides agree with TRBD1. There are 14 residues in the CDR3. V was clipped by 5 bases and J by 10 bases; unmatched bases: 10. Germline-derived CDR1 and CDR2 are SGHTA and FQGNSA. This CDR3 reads CASSPLGTGVSAFF. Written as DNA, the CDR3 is TGTGCCAGCAGCCCACTTGGGACAGGGGTTTCAGCTTTCTTT. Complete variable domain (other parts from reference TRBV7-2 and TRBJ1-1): GAGVSQSPSNKVTEKGKDVELRCDPISGHTALYWYRQSLGQGLEFLIYFQGNSAPDKSGLPSDRFSAERTGGSVSTLTIQRTQQEDSAVYLCASSPLGTGVSAFFGQGTRLTVV.

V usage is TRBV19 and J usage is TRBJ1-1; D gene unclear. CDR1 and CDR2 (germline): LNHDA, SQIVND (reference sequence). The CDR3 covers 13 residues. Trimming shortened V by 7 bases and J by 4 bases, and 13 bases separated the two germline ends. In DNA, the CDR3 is TGTGCCAGTACGGTGGGTCTGAGCACTGAAGCTTTCTTT. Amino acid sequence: CASTVGLSTEAFF.

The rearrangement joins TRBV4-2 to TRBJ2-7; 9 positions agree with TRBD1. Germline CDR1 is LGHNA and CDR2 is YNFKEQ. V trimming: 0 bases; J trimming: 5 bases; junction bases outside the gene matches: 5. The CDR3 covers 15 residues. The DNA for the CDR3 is TGTGCCAGCAGCCAAGAAGGGGACAGGGTTAACGAGCAGTACTTC. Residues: CASSQEGDRVNEQYF.

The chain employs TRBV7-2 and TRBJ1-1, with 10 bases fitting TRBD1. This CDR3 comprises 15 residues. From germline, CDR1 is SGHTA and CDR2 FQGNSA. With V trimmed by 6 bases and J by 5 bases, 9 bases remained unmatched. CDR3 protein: CASRLTTGGETEAFF. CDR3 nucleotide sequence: TGTGCCAGCAGATTAACGACAGGGGGCGAGACTGAAGCTTTCTTT.

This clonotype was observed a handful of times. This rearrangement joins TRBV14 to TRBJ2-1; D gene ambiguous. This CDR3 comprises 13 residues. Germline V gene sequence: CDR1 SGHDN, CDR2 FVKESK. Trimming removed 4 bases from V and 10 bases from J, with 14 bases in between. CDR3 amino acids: CASSPVGRSEQFF. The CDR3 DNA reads TGTGCCAGCAGCCCGGTCGGGCGGTCGGAGCAGTTCTTC.

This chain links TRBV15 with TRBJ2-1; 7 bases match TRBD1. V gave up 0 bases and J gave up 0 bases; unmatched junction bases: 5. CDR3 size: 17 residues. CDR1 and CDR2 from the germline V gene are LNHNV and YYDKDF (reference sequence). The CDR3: CATSRDRGGLSYNEQFF. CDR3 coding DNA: TGTGCCACCAGCAGAGATAGAGGGGGCCTCTCCTACAATGAGCAGTTCTTC.

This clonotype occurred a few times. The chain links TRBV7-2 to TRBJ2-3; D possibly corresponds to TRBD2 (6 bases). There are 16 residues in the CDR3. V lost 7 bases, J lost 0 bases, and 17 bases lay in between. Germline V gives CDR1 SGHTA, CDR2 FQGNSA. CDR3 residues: CASTYGTYTSTDTQYF. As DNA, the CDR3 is TGTGCCAGCACCTATGGGACTTATACTAGCACAGATACGCAGTATTTT.

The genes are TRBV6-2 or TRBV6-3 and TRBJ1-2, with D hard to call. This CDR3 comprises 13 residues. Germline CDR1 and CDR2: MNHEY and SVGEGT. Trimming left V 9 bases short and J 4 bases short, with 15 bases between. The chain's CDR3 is CASTRSELYGYTF. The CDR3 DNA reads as TGTGCCAGTACCCGGTCGGAGCTCTATGGCTACACCTTC.

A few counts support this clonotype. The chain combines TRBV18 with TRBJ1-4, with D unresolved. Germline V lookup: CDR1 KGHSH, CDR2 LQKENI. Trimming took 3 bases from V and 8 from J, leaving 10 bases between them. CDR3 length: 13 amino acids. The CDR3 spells CASSPVTGEKLFF. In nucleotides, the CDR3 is TGTGCCAGCTCACCGGTCACGGGGGAAAAACTGTTTTTT.

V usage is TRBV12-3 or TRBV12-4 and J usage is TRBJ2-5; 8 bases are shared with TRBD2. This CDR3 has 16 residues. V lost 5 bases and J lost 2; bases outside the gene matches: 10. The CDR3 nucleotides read TGTGCCAGCAGTCCCCGGGTAGCGGGGCCTCAAGAGACCCAGTACTTC. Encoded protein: CASSPRVAGPQETQYF.

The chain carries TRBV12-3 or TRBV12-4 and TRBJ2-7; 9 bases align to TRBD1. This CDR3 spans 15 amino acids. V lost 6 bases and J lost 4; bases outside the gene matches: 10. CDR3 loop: CASSVRGTGLYEQYF. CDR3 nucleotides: TGTGCCAGCAGCGTGCGAGGGACAGGGTTGTACGAGCAGTACTTC.

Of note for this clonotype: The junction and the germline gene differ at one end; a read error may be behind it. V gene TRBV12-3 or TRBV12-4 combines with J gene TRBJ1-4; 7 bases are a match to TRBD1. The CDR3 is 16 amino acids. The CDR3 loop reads CARSLGGGGLGEKLFF. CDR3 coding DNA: TGTGCCAGAAGTTTAGGGGGCGGAGGTCTCGGGGAAAAACTGTTTTTT.

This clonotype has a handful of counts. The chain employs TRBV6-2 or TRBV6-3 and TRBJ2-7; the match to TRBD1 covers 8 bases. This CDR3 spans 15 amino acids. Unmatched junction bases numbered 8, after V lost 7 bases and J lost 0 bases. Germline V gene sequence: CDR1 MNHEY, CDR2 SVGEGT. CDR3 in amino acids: CASTLDRDNSYEQYF. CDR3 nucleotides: TGTGCCAGCACCTTGGACAGGGATAACTCCTACGAGCAGTACTTC.

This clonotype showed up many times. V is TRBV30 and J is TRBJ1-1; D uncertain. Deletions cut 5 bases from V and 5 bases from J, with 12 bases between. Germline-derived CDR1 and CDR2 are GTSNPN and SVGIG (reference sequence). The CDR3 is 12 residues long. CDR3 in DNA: TGTGCCTGGGATGAGGGTCGGACTGAAGCTTTCTTT. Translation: CAWDEGRTEAFF.

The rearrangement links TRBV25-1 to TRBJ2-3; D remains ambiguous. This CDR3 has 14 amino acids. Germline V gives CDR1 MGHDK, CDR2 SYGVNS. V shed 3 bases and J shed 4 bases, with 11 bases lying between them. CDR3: CASSDLRGSDTQYF. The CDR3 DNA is TGTGCCAGCAGTGATCTGAGAGGCTCAGATACGCAGTATTTT. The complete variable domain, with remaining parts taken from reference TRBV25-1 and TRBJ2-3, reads EADIYQTPRYLVIGTGKKITLECSQTMGHDKMYWYQQDPGMELHLIHYSYGVNSTEKGDLSSESTVSRIRTEHFPLTLESARPSHTSQYLCASSDLRGSDTQYFGPGTRLTVL.

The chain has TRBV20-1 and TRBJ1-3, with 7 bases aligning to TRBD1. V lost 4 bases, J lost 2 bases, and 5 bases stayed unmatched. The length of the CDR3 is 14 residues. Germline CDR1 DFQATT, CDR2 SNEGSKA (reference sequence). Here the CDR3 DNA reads TGCAGTGCTAACAGGGGCGTCACTGGAAACACCATATATTTT. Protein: CSANRGVTGNTIYF.